Sequencing of this T cell receptor (beta chain) was carried out in a study of cytomegalovirus exposure and HLA in healthy donors. Across the study: The roughly 110 validation repertoires were produced on the same platform as the 720 or so repertoires of the first cohort. This was reported in a later analysis. Study results and limitations: Cytomegalovirus association was listed for 150 to 200 TCR beta chains. Many donors shared some public TCRs, even though most TCR sequences were rare.

This clone was recorded once. Its specificity is not known. Assay: immunoSEQ multiplex PCR; the TCRdb copy retains only in-frame clones and omits some. The sample records about 100,000 clones, approximately 86% being singletons. Per the germline V gene, CDR1 is SGHDT and CDR2 is YYEEEE. Trimming cost V 4 bases and J 6 bases, with 15 bases left between them. The CDR3 sequence is 14 residues long. The TCR originated in a woman aged 18-30 years in good health and CMV-seronegative. The material sequenced was PBMCs. The chain employs TRBV5-6 and TRBJ2-3; D possibly corresponds to TRBD2 (6 bases). The CDR3 here is CASSPAGWADTQYF. For the CDR3, the DNA is TGTGCCAGCAGCCCTGCGGGGTGGGCGGATACGCAGTATTTT.